The present entry profiles one T cell receptor (beta chain) with its context. Per the original methods: Reference gene primer amplification in the assay estimated nucleated cell counts. Libraries were prepared by immunoSEQ multiplex PCR; TCRdb keeps only in-frame clonotypes and omits some of them. For V, J and clone size, that table is used; D and trimming come from the DNA. The data show about 91,000 clones, roughly nine tenths seen once. This specimen belongs to a study of blood T cell repertoires in COVID-19. Study details: The study drew acute and convalescent COVID-19 samples from the United States, Italy and Spain. Sources were T cells, B-cell-depleted T cells, or PBMCs; the material itself was cDNA or gDNA.

The CDR3 has 13 residues. Between the trimmed V and J ends, which lost 6 bases and 9 bases, there was a span of 15 bases. The sequencing input was peripheral blood. The rearrangement uses TRBV12-3 or TRBV12-4 and TRBJ2-1, with TRBD2 as a possible D gene (6 bases). The sequence was obtained from a man between 65 and 80 years old with acute or convalescent COVID-19. CDR3 amino acids: CASSPSPSAEQFF. CDR3 in DNA: TGTGCCAGCAGCCCTTCTCCTAGCGCTGAGCAGTTCTTC.